This entry describes one T cell receptor (beta chain). CDR1 is MNHEY, CDR2 SVGAGI, per germline. Losses at the gene ends were 6 bases for V and 0 bases for J; bases not matched to a gene: 4. The CDR3 extends over 15 amino acids. This entry belongs to a study of cytomegalovirus exposure and HLA in healthy donors. Profiling relied on immunoSEQ multiplex PCR, and the TCRdb table lists in-frame clones only, not all of them. The table has 250,000 to 300,000 clones, roughly 85% seen once; the top ten hold 1%. This receptor was identified in a woman between 18 and 30 years old in good health and CMV-seronegative. The specimen was PBMCs. V gene TRBV6-5 combines with J gene TRBJ2-3, with 9 bases that match TRBD2. CDR3 DNA sequence: TGTGCCAGCAGCCCCGGACTAGCGAGCACAGATACGCAGTATTTT. Protein product: CASSPGLASTDTQYF.